This TCR beta chain was retrieved from a study of blood T cell repertoires in COVID-19. Study information: Samples came from the United States, Italy and Spain, spanning acute and convalescent COVID-19.

This CDR3 region has 15 residues. Germline V gives CDR1 MGHDK, CDR2 SYGVNS. Trimming removed 2 bases at V and 3 bases at J, with 13 bases between. Authors' processing steps: Amplification from reference gene primers served as the basis for estimated nucleated cell counts. TCRdb keeps only in-frame clones here, not all; method: immunoSEQ multiplex PCR. V, J and clone size were drawn from that table, and D and trimming were deduced from the DNA. Of 200,000 to 250,000 clones in the sample, just over 85% were seen once. The sample consisted of PBMCs or T cells enriched from blood (not recorded which). The chain carries TRBV25-1 and TRBJ1-2; perhaps TRBD1 as D (6 bases). The clonotype originates from a woman in her 40s with acute COVID-19. This CDR3 reads CASSEPRQGHYGYTF. The CDR3 nucleotides are TGTGCCAGCAGTGAACCCCGGCAGGGGCACTATGGCTACACCTTC.